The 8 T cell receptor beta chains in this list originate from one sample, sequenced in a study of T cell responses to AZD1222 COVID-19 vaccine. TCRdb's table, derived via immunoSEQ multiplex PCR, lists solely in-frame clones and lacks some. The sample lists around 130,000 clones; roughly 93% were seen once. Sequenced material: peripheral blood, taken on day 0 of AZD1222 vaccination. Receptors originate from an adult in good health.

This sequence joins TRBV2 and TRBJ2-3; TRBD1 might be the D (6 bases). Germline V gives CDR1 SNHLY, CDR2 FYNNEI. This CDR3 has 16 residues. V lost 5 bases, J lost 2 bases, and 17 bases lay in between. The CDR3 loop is CASSSPRTAATDTQYF. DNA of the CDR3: TGTGCCAGCAGTTCCCCCAGGACAGCGGCCACAGATACGCAGTATTTT.

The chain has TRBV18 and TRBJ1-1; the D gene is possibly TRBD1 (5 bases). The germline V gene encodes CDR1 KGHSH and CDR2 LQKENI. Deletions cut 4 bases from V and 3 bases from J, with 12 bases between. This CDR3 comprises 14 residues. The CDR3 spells CASSQQSRDTEAFF. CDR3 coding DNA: TGTGCCAGCTCACAACAGTCCAGGGACACTGAAGCTTTCTTT. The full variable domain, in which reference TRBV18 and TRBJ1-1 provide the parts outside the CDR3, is NAGVMQNPRHLVRRRGQEARLRCSPMKGHSHVYWYRQLPEEGLKFMVYLQKENIIDESGMPKERFSAEFPKEGPSILRIQQVVRGDSAAYFCASSQQSRDTEAFFGQGTRLTVV.

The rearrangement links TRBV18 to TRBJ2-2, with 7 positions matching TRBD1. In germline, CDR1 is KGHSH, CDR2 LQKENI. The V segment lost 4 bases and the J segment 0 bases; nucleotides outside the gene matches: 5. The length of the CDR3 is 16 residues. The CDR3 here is CASSRYDRANTGELFF. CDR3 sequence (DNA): TGTGCCAGCTCACGATACGACAGGGCGAACACCGGGGAGCTGTTTTTT.

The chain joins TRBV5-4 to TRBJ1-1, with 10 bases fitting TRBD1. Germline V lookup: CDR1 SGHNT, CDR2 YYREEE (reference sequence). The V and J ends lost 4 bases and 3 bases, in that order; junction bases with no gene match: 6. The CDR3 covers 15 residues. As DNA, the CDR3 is TGTGCCAGCAGCGGACAGGGGGGCATCGACACTGAAGCTTTCTTT. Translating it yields CASSGQGGIDTEAFF.

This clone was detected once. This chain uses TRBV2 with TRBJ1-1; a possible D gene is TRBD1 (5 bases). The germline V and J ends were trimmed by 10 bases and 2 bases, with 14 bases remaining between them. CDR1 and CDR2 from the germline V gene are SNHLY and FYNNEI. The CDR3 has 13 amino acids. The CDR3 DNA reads TGTGCCACCGGCCGGGGCGCAAACACTGAAGCTTTCTTT. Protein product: CATGRGANTEAFF.

The CDR3 is CASSLTQGELSEQYF. DNA of the CDR3: TGTGCCAGCAGCTTAACTCAGGGGGAATTGTCCGAGCAGTACTTC. V usage is TRBV7-9 and J usage is TRBJ2-7, with TRBD1 matching 7 bases. J lost 6 bases, V lost 2 bases, and 10 bases had no gene match. CDR1 and CDR2 from the germline V gene are SEHNR and FQNEAQ (reference sequence). The CDR3 extends over 15 amino acids.

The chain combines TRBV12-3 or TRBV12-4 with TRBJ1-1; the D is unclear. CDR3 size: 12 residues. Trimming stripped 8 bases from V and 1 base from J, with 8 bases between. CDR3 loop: CASHRGNTEAFF. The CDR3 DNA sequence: TGTGCCAGCCATCGGGGGAACACTGAAGCTTTCTTT.

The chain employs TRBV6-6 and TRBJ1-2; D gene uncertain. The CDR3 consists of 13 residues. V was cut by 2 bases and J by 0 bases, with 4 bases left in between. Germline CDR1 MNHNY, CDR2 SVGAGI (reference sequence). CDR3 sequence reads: CASSYQANYGYTF. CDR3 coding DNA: TGTGCCAGCAGTTACCAAGCTAACTATGGCTACACCTTC.